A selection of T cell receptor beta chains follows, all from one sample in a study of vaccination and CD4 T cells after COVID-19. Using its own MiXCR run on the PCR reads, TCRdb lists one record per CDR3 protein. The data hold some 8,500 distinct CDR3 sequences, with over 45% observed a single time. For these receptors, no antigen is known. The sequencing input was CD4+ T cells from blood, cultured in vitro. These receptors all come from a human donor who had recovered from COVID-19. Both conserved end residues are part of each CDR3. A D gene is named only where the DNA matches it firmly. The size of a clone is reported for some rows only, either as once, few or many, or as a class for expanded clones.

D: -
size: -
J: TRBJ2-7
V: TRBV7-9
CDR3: CASSLSRGSEQYF
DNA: TGTGCCAGCAGCTTAAGCAGGGGAAGCGAGCAGTACTTC

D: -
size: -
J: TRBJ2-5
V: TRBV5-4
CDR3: CASRNYGGNQETQYF
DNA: TGTGCCAGCAGGAATTATGGGGGGAACCAAGAGACCCAGTACTTC

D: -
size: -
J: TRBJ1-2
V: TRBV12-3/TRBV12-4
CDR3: CASRTQGSGYTF
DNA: TGTGCCAGCAGGACACAGGGTAGCGGCTACACCTTC

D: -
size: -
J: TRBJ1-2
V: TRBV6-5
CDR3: CASSSDSYYGYTF
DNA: TGTGCCAGCAGTTCCGACAGCTACTATGGCTACACCTTC

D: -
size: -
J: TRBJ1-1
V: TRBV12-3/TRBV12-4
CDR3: CASSLLGRTEAFF
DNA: TGTGCCAGCAGTTTATTGGGCAGGACTGAAGCTTTCTTT

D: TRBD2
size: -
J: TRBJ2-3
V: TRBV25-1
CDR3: CASSAESLTKTSGSTDTQYF
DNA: TGTGCCAGCAGTGCTGAGAGCCTGACGAAGACTAGCGGGAGCACAGATACGCAGTATTTT

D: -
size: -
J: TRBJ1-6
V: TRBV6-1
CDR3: CASSELHGANSPLHF
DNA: TGTGCCAGCAGTGAACTACACGGGGCCAATTCACCCCTCCACTTT

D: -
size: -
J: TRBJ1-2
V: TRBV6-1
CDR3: CASCRRVGPDYGYTF
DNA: TGTGCCAGCTGCCGTAGAGTAGGGCCCGACTATGGCTACACCTTC

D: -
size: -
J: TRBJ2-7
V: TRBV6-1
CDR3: CASTDRLSYEQYF
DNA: TGTGCCAGCACCGACAGGCTCTCCTACGAGCAGTACTTC

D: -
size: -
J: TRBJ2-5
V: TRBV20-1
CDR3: CSAQNGAGAWVETQYF
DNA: TGCAGTGCTCAGAACGGGGCGGGGGCATGGGTAGAGACCCAGTACTTC

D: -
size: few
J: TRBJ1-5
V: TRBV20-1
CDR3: CSASSGDQPQHF
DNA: TGCAGTGCTAGCTCAGGGGACCAGCCCCAGCATTTT

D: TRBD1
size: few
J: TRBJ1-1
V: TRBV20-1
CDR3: CSARVTQGDTEAFF
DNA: TGCAGTGCTAGAGTTACGCAGGGGGACACTGAAGCTTTCTTT

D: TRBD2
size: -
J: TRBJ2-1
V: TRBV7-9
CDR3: CASSLNLAGGPYFF
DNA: TGTGCCAGCAGCTTGAACCTAGCGGGGGGGCCGTATTTCTTC

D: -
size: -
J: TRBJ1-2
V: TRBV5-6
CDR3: CASSQVGASYGYTF
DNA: TGTGCCAGCAGCCAGGTCGGGGCATCCTATGGCTACACCTTC

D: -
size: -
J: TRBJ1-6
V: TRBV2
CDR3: CASSGWDSQPLHF
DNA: TGTGCCAGCAGTGGATGGGACTCCCAACCCCTCCACTTT

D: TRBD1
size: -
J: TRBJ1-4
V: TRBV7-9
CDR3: CASSLGDRGANEKLFF
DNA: TGTGCCAGCAGCTTAGGGGACAGGGGGGCTAATGAAAAACTGTTTTTT

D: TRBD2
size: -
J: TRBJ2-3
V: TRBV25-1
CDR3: CASSLTSLGGTDTQYF
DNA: TGTGCCAGCAGCCTGACTAGTCTGGGGGGGACAGATACGCAGTATTTT

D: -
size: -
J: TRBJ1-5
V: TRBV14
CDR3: CASSQGQNNQPQHF
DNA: TGTGCCAGCAGCCAAGGACAGAACAATCAGCCCCAGCATTTT

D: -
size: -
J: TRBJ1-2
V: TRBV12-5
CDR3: CASGFTGVNYGYTF
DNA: TGTGCTAGTGGTTTCACAGGAGTTAACTATGGCTACACCTTC

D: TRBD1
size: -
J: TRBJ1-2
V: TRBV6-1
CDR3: CASSARTRDSYGYTF
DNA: TGTGCCAGCAGTGCCCGGACCCGGGACAGCTATGGCTACACCTTC

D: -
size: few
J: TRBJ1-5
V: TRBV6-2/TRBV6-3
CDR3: CASSLKDGYSNQPQHF
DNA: TGTGCCAGCAGCTTGAAGGACGGATATAGCAATCAGCCCCAGCATTTT

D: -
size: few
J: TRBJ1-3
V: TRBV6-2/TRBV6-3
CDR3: CASSSTGTGNTIYF
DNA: TGTGCCAGCAGTTCGACAGGCACTGGAAACACCATATATTTT

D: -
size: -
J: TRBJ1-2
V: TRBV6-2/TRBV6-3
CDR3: CASRRVRSGGRDGYTF
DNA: TGTGCCAGCAGGCGCGTACGCTCCGGGGGGCGTGATGGCTACACCTTC

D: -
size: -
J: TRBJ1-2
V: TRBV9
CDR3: CASSVESGSYGYTF
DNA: TGTGCCAGCAGCGTCGAGAGCGGCAGCTATGGCTACACCTTC

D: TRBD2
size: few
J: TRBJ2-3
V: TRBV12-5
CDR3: CASGLVLRGGPDTQYF
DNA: TGTGCTAGTGGTTTGGTACTACGGGGGGGGCCAGATACGCAGTATTTT

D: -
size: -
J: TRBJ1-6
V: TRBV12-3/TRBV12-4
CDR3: CASSFGGSINSPLHF
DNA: TGTGCCAGCAGTTTCGGGGGGAGTATCAATTCACCCCTCCACTTT

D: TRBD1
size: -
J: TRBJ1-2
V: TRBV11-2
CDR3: CASSSIFRGDYGYTF
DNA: TGTGCCAGCAGCTCGATTTTCAGGGGGGACTATGGCTACACCTTC

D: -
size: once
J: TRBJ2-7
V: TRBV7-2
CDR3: CASSQQSGTGEEQYF
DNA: TGTGCCAGCAGCCAGCAAAGCGGAACTGGGGAGGAGCAGTACTTC

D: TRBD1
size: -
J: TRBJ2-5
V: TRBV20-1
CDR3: CSAQTGWVRQTQYF
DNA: TGCAGTGCTCAGACAGGGTGGGTCAGGCAGACCCAGTACTTC

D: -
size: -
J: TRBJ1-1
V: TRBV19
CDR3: CASSTRGTQNTEAFF
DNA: TGTGCCAGTAGTACCCGCGGGACTCAGAACACTGAAGCTTTCTTT

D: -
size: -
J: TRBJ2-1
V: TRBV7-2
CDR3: CASSLGSSYNEQFF
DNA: TGTGCCAGCAGCTTGGGAAGCTCCTACAATGAGCAGTTCTTC

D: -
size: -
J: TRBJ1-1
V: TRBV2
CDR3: CASSESGREGAFF
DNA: TGTGCCAGCAGTGAGAGTGGGCGGGAGGGCGCTTTCTTT